Below are 10 T cell receptor beta chains sequenced from a single sample in a study of control samples from healthy donors and cancer patients. The protocol was immunoSEQ multiplex PCR, while the TCRdb copy is restricted to in-frame clones and leaves out a portion. The table has 100,000 to 150,000 clones, about 92% seen once; the top ten hold 0.58%. Sequencing was performed on PBMCs. Receptors originate from a man older than 75 with head and neck cancer.

This sequence joins TRBV3-1 (or the pseudogene TRBV3-2) and TRBJ1-1; D is possibly TRBD1 (5 bases). Deletions cut 2 bases from V and 1 base from J, with 8 bases between. The length of the CDR3 is 14 residues. The V gene's germline CDR1 is LGHDT and CDR2 YNNKEL (reference sequence). The CDR3 DNA follows: TGTGCCAGCAGCCAAAGACAGACGAACACTGAAGCTTTCTTT. It codes for CASSQRQTNTEAFF.

This clone was seen more than once but under ten times. The V gene is TRBV4-1, the J gene TRBJ2-2; TRBD1 matches 7 bases. Germline CDR1 is MGHRA and CDR2 is YSYEKL. With V trimmed by 5 bases and J by 5 bases, 8 bases remained unmatched. This CDR3 spans 15 amino acids. The DNA of the CDR3 is TGCGCCAGCAGCTCCCCAGGGGGAAGGACCGGGGAGCTGTTTTTT. It translates to CASSSPGGRTGELFF.

The CDR3 DNA sequence: TGCAGCGTACTAGCGGGTCTAGCCAAAAACATTCAGTACTTC. This encodes CSVLAGLAKNIQYF. This sequence joins TRBV29-1 and TRBJ2-4; TRBD2 matches 9 bases. Losses at the gene ends were 6 bases for V and 0 bases for J; bases not matched to a gene: 3. The CDR3 sequence is 14 residues long. CDR1 SQVTM and CDR2 ANQGSEA come from the germline V gene.

This rearrangement joins TRBV15 to TRBJ1-1; 7 bases agree with TRBD1. The CDR3 is 16 residues long. The germline V gene encodes CDR1 LNHNV and CDR2 YYDKDF (reference sequence). Trimming at V came to 2 bases and at J to 1 base, leaving 7 bases not matched to a gene. CDR3: CATSRSPGQPNTEAFF. In DNA form, the CDR3 reads TGTGCCACCAGCAGATCACCGGGACAGCCGAACACTGAAGCTTTCTTT. Filled out from reference TRBV15 and TRBJ1-1, the complete variable domain reads DAMVIQNPRYQVTQFGKPVTLSCSQTLNHNVMYWYQQKSSQAPKLLFHYYDKDFNNEADTPDNFQSRRPNTSFCFLDIRSPGLGDTAMYLCATSRSPGQPNTEAFFGQGTRLTVV.

The CDR3 nucleotides are TGTGCCAGCACCTCTGGGGGATCCTATGGCTACACCTTC. Amino acids: CASTSGGSYGYTF. The rearrangement uses TRBV6-5 and TRBJ1-2; TRBD1 might be the D (5 bases). Germline CDR1 MNHEY, CDR2 SVGAGI. The CDR3 has 13 residues. With 7 bases removed from V and 4 bases from J, the gap between germline ends came to 13 bases.

The rearrangement links TRBV5-1 to TRBJ2-7, with a weak D call TRBD2 (7 bases). The CDR3 runs to 14 residues. V was trimmed by 3 bases and J by 0 bases, leaving 10 bases between them. In germline, CDR1 is SGHRS, CDR2 YFSETQ. Here the CDR3 DNA reads TGCGCCAGCAGCTGGCGGGGGCTCTCCTACGAGCAGTACTTC. It translates to CASSWRGLSYEQYF.

This clone showed up just a few times. The chain recombines TRBV6-2 or TRBV6-3 with TRBJ2-7; 7 bases are a match to TRBD2. Trimming cost V 6 bases and J 0 bases; bases outside gene matches: 11. The CDR3 has 16 amino acids. Germline assignment: CDR1 MNHEY and CDR2 SVGEGT. CDR3 residues: CASSPIPSGRSYEQYF. CDR3 DNA: TGTGCCAGCAGCCCAATACCTAGCGGTCGCTCCTACGAGCAGTACTTC.

The rearrangement uses TRBV21-1 and TRBJ2-5; the table gives TRBD1 as D, unverified against the DNA. TRBV21-1 is listed as a pseudogene. This CDR3 contains 13 residues. The DNA for the CDR3 is TGTGCCAGCAGCTACCAGGGATCGGAGACCCAGTACTTC. Translation gives CASSYQGSETQYF.

This chain connects TRBV3-1 (or the pseudogene TRBV3-2) to TRBJ1-5; TRBD1 aligns across 7 bases. CDR1 and CDR2 (germline): LGHDT, YNNKEL (reference sequence). The CDR3 runs 14 residues. J lost 5 bases, V lost 1 base, and 2 bases had no gene match. CDR3 in amino acids: CASSQGTGYQPQHF. The CDR3 nucleotides read TGTGCCAGCAGCCAAGGGACAGGCTATCAGCCCCAGCATTTT.

The chain recombines TRBV7-9 with TRBJ1-1; D gene unclear. In germline, CDR1 is SEHNR, CDR2 FQNEAQ (reference sequence). This CDR3 has 12 amino acids. V shed 1 base and J shed 11 bases, with 11 bases lying between them. The CDR3 region is CASSLGSNNAFF. CDR3 bases: TGTGCCAGCAGCTTAGGGTCAAACAATGCTTTCTTT.